The sample holds a few counts of the clone carrying this T cell receptor beta chain. The antigen is undetermined. V was pared by 1 base and J by 7 bases, with 10 bases of the junction left unmatched. The CDR3 is made up of 18 amino acids. The germline CDR1 and CDR2 sequences are SGHTA and FQGTGA. From the 5' RACE reads, TCRdb called clonotypes with MiXCR, one entry per CDR3 protein. Of around 480,000 distinct CDR3 sequences in the sample, roughly 17% are singletons; the top ten hold 1%. This record belongs to a study of CD8 T cells in ankylosing spondylitis. Study-wide points: Earlier work had already found some motif variants in reactive arthritis synovial fluid and blood. CD8+ by phenotype, disease-linked clones were relatively rare in peripheral blood. Seemingly characteristic of ankylosing spondylitis blood was a TCR beta motif consisting of roughly 8 highly homologous variants.

The origin of this receptor is a male donor with ankylosing spondylitis. The chain couples TRBV7-3 to TRBJ2-2, with 12 positions matching TRBD2. Sequencing input: blood, either unsorted or a sorted T cell fraction (not recorded which). As DNA, the CDR3 is TGTGCCAGCAGCTTAAATCCCCTAGCGGGGGGGCACGGCGGGGAGCTGTTTTTT. Translating it yields CASSLNPLAGGHGGELFF.